The sequence of this TCR beta chain was determined in a study of CD8 T cells in ankylosing spondylitis. Molecular-barcoded quantitative 5'-RACE produced these TCR beta libraries. TCRdb re-called the 5' RACE reads through MiXCR, storing one row per CDR3 protein. The data hold around 250,000 distinct CDR3 sequences, with approximately 11% observed a single time. Germline-derived CDR1 and CDR2 are KGHSH and LQKENI. Deletions cut 2 bases from V and 1 base from J, with 15 bases between. The CDR3 runs 16 residues. Sequenced: blood, either unsorted or a sorted T cell fraction (not recorded which). This chain links TRBV18 with TRBJ2-7; tentative D call: TRBD1 (5 bases). This receptor was obtained from a male donor with ankylosing spondylitis or in good health (not recorded which). The CDR3 loop is CASSPDVTGFSYEQYF. The CDR3 nucleotides are TGTGCCAGCTCACCAGACGTAACAGGTTTTTCCTACGAGCAGTACTTC. The full variable domain, with the rest looked up from reference TRBV18 and TRBJ2-7, is NAGVMQNPRHLVRRRGQEARLRCSPMKGHSHVYWYRQLPEEGLKFMVYLQKENIIDESGMPKERFSAEFPKEGPSILRIQQVVRGDSAAYFCASSPDVTGFSYEQYFGPGTRLTVT.